These T cell receptor beta chains were read from a single sample in a study of T-cell reconstitution after alpha-beta-depleted transplantation in children. TCRdb fed the PCR reads into MiXCR, producing one record per CDR3 protein. The table shows about a million distinct CDR3 sequences, with less than 30% occurring only once. Specimen: PBMCs, mostly from graft donor cells, collected 360 days after TCRalphabeta/CD19-depleted stem cell transplant. Receptor source: a boy younger than two who had a stem cell transplant for SCID, so the T cells may come from the graft donor. The CDR3 runs from the conserved cysteine through the conserved F or W. The order of the fields is D gene, clone size, J gene, V gene, CDR3 protein, CDR3 DNA. The D gene is left open where the match is weak. Size is omitted from some rows. Given values are once, few, many or a class for expanded clones.

- | - | TRBJ2-1 | TRBV19 | CASSIVDTGEQFF | TGTGCCAGTAGTATAGTCGACACCGGTGAGCAGTTCTTC
TRBD1 | few | TRBJ1-5 | TRBV12-3/TRBV12-4 | CASSLYGTGGSNQPQHF | TGTGCCAGCAGCCTTTATGGGACAGGGGGGAGCAATCAGCCCCAGCATTTT
- | - | TRBJ2-1 | TRBV4-3 | CASSQDAPYNEQFF | TGCGCCAGCAGCCAAGATGCACCCTACAATGAGCAGTTCTTC
- | many | TRBJ1-6 | TRBV7-2 | CASNSPLVTYNSPLHF | TGTGCCAGCAATTCGCCCTTGGTGACCTATAATTCACCCCTCCACTTT
- | - | TRBJ2-6 | TRBV12-3/TRBV12-4 | CASRGLPGANVLTF | TGTGCCAGCAGGGGGCTCCCCGGGGCCAACGTCCTGACTTTC
- | - | TRBJ2-7 | TRBV4-1 | CASSQDLGGFNYEQYF | TGCGCCAGCAGCCAAGATCTTGGGGGTTTCAACTACGAGCAGTACTTC
TRBD2 | few | TRBJ2-1 | TRBV7-8 | CASSLSILLAGGRYNEQFF | TGTGCCAGCAGCTTATCCATCCTCCTAGCGGGGGGGCGCTACAATGAGCAGTTCTTC
TRBD2 | few | TRBJ2-5 | TRBV6-1 | CASGPSGGAETQYF | TGTGCCAGCGGCCCTAGCGGGGGGGCGGAGACCCAGTACTTC
TRBD2 | few | TRBJ2-1 | TRBV3-1 | CASSHESSGAPSSYNEQFF | TGTGCCAGCAGCCATGAGAGTAGCGGGGCTCCGAGCTCCTACAATGAGCAGTTCTTC
TRBD1 | - | TRBJ2-2 | TRBV7-3 | CASSLSPDRGPYTGELFF | TGTGCCAGCAGCTTAAGTCCGGACAGGGGGCCCTACACCGGGGAGCTGTTTTTT
TRBD2 | - | TRBJ2-3 | TRBV5-5 | CASSLSGVGPSTDTQYF | TGTGCCAGCAGCCTAAGCGGGGTTGGCCCCTCCACAGATACGCAGTATTTT
TRBD1 | few | TRBJ1-2 | TRBV2 | CASRSLSTGDLYGYTF | TGTGCCAGCCGCTCCCTCTCGACAGGGGATCTCTATGGCTACACCTTC
- | - | TRBJ2-1 | TRBV7-2 | CASSWGASYEQFF | TGTGCCAGCAGCTGGGGTGCTTCTTATGAGCAGTTCTTC
- | - | TRBJ2-2 | TRBV5-1 | CASSFTRGTGELFF | TGCGCCAGCAGCTTTACCAGGGGAACCGGGGAGCTGTTTTTT
- | - | TRBJ1-5 | TRBV20-1 | CSARRGGDQPQHF | TGCAGTGCTAGAAGAGGGGGGGATCAGCCCCAGCATTTT
TRBD1 | - | TRBJ2-1 | TRBV30 | CAWSVRGQRTYNEQFF | TGTGCCTGGAGTGTAAGGGGACAGCGGACCTACAATGAGCAGTTCTTC
- | - | TRBJ2-1 | TRBV24-1 | CATSDLSKALYNEQFF | TGTGCCACCAGTGATTTAAGTAAGGCCCTATACAATGAGCAGTTCTTC
- | - | TRBJ2-1 | TRBV20-1 | CSARDPDSSYNEQFF | TGCAGTGCTAGAGACCCGGACAGCTCCTACAATGAGCAGTTCTTC
- | - | TRBJ2-1 | TRBV24-1 | CATSDDPYNNEQFF | TGTGCCACCAGTGACGACCCATATAACAATGAGCAGTTCTTC
- | once | TRBJ2-3 | TRBV4-3 | CASSPLGVGGEGNTDTQYF | TGCGCCAGCAGCCCCTTGGGGGTGGGCGGGGAAGGCAACACAGATACGCAGTATTTT
TRBD2 | few | TRBJ2-1 | TRBV27 | CASRYNPGLAGARGSYNEQFF | TGTGCCAGCAGGTATAACCCAGGACTAGCGGGGGCGAGGGGGTCCTACAATGAGCAGTTCTTC
TRBD2 | - | TRBJ2-3 | TRBV28 | CASSFPIGTSYTDTQYF | TGTGCCAGCAGTTTTCCTATCGGGACTAGCTATACAGATACGCAGTATTTT
TRBD2 | - | TRBJ2-2 | TRBV12-3/TRBV12-4 | CASSLARGLATGELFF | TGTGCCAGCAGTTTAGCGAGGGGACTAGCGACCGGGGAGCTGTTTTTT
TRBD2 | few | TRBJ2-3 | TRBV4-1 | CASSQDRTSGGAADTQYF | TGCGCCAGCAGCCAAGACCGGACTAGCGGGGGGGCGGCAGATACGCAGTATTTT
TRBD2 | few | TRBJ2-7 | TRBV5-1 | CASSLASGNYEQYF | TGCGCCAGCAGCTTGGCTAGCGGGAACTACGAGCAGTACTTC
TRBD1 | few | TRBJ2-6 | TRBV20-1 | CSARDRTGGASGANVLTF | TGCAGTGCTAGAGACCGGACAGGGGGCGCTTCTGGGGCCAACGTCCTGACTTTC
TRBD1 | - | TRBJ2-5 | TRBV7-6 | CASSLGAGDRNQETQYF | TGTGCCAGCAGCTTAGGGGCCGGGGACAGGAATCAAGAGACCCAGTACTTC
- | - | TRBJ2-5 | TRBV10-3 | CAISESSLEETQYF | TGTGCCATCAGTGAGTCGTCCCTGGAGGAGACCCAGTACTTC
- | few | TRBJ1-2 | TRBV5-1 | CASSLDGDFGYTF | TGCGCCAGCAGCTTGGATGGGGACTTTGGCTACACCTTC
- | few | TRBJ1-2 | TRBV29-1 | CSVEVGLANYGYTF | TGCAGCGTTGAAGTGGGCCTAGCTAACTATGGCTACACCTTC
- | - | TRBJ1-1 | TRBV20-1 | CSADHENTEAFF | TGCAGTGCTGACCATGAGAACACTGAAGCTTTCTTT
- | - | TRBJ2-3 | TRBV5-1 | CASSFHLLLGDTQYF | TGCGCCAGCAGCTTCCACCTCCTTTTAGGGGATACGCAGTATTTT
- | - | TRBJ2-5 | TRBV20-1 | CSARSPRGEETQYF | TGCAGTGCTAGATCTCCCAGGGGTGAGGAGACCCAGTACTTC
- | many | TRBJ2-1 | TRBV11-1 | CASSLDYQPSYNEQFF | TGTGCCAGCAGCTTAGATTACCAGCCCTCCTACAATGAGCAGTTCTTC
TRBD1 | few | TRBJ2-7 | TRBV6-5 | CASSQGQVAYF | TGTGCCAGCAGCCAAGGACAGGTGGCGTACTTC
- | - | TRBJ1-5 | TRBV4-1 | CASSQDTLQPQHF | TGCGCCAGCAGCCAAGATACCCTTCAGCCCCAGCATTTT
- | - | TRBJ1-4 | TRBV7-9 | CASTSEIGGADEKLFF | TGTGCCAGCACCTCCGAAATAGGGGGAGCGGATGAAAAACTGTTTTTT
- | - | TRBJ1-4 | TRBV5-1 | CASSLAVDLELFF | TGCGCCAGCAGCTTGGCCGTGGATCTGGAACTGTTTTTT
- | - | TRBJ2-5 | TRBV20-1 | CSARDYQETQYF | TGCAGTGCTAGAGATTACCAAGAGACCCAGTACTTC
TRBD1 | many | TRBJ2-7 | TRBV4-2 | CASSQDEGLTGGFYEQYF | TGTGCCAGCAGCCAAGATGAGGGGTTGACAGGGGGATTCTACGAGCAGTACTTC
- | few | TRBJ1-2 | TRBV28 | CASSSYSGSHYGYTF | TGTGCCAGCAGTAGCTACTCGGGGTCGCACTATGGCTACACCTTC
TRBD1 | - | TRBJ2-7 | TRBV7-8 | CASSLAGGQGRYEQYF | TGTGCCAGCAGCTTAGCGGGGGGACAGGGTCGATACGAGCAGTACTTC
- | - | TRBJ2-1 | TRBV29-1 | CSVAAADNEQFF | TGCAGCGTTGCAGCGGCAGATAATGAGCAGTTCTTC
- | - | TRBJ1-1 | TRBV30 | CAWSVWRTDRKNTEAFF | TGTGCCTGGAGTGTTTGGCGCACGGACAGAAAAAACACTGAAGCTTTCTTT
- | few | TRBJ1-1 | TRBV5-5 | CASSLYSQWDTEAFF | TGTGCCAGCAGCTTGTACAGCCAGTGGGACACTGAAGCTTTCTTT
- | - | TRBJ2-2 | TRBV4-1 | CASSQNPSVNTGELFF | TGCGCCAGCAGCCAGAACCCCTCAGTGAACACCGGGGAGCTGTTTTTT
- | - | TRBJ1-3 | TRBV5-6 | CASSFTILGDTIYF | TGTGCCAGCAGCTTCACTATCCTGGGGGACACCATATATTTT
- | - | TRBJ2-5 | TRBV7-2 | CASSPGQDGQTQYF | TGTGCCAGCAGCCCGGGGCAAGATGGGCAGACCCAGTACTTC
TRBD1 | - | TRBJ2-7 | TRBV12-3/TRBV12-4 | CASSGYPGQGNDEQYF | TGTGCCAGCAGTGGCTATCCGGGACAGGGAAACGACGAGCAGTACTTC
TRBD2 | - | TRBJ2-5 | TRBV5-5 | CASEAGASTQYF | TGTGCCAGCGAGGCGGGAGCCTCGACCCAGTACTTC
- | few | TRBJ1-1 | TRBV6-1 | CASSEVENTEAFF | TGTGCCAGCAGTGAAGTGGAGAACACTGAAGCTTTCTTT
- | few | TRBJ2-5 | TRBV12-5 | CASGVNRVYQETQYF | TGTGCTAGTGGCGTGAACAGGGTGTACCAAGAGACCCAGTACTTC
- | - | TRBJ2-5 | TRBV20-1 | CSAFAPKAAQYF | TGCAGTGCTTTCGCCCCCAAGGCGGCCCAGTACTTC
- | - | TRBJ1-5 | TRBV7-9 | CASRTAGGQPQHF | TGTGCCAGCAGGACGGCGGGGGGTCAGCCCCAGCATTTT